This T cell receptor (beta chain) comes out of a study of beta chain features in type 1 diabetes. This clone came up a few times. This CDR3 contains 14 residues. V dropped 2 bases and J dropped 7; count of bases not matched to a gene: 6. CDR1 and CDR2 from the germline V gene are SQVTM and ANQGSEA. The sequenced template was cDNA made from the entire isolated RNA. Assay used: immunoSEQ multiplex PCR; TCRdb lists only in-frame clones, some missing. The table records 350,000 to 450,000 clones, roughly 16% of them present only once. This receptor was obtained from a woman between 18 and 30 years old in good health. The specimen sequenced was naive CD4+ T cells from blood. The chain uses TRBV29-1 and TRBJ2-1, with 9 nucleotides matching TRBD2. As DNA, the CDR3 is TGCAGCGTTGAAACTAGCGGGCCTTTTAATGAGCAGTTCTTC. Translating gives CSVETSGPFNEQFF.